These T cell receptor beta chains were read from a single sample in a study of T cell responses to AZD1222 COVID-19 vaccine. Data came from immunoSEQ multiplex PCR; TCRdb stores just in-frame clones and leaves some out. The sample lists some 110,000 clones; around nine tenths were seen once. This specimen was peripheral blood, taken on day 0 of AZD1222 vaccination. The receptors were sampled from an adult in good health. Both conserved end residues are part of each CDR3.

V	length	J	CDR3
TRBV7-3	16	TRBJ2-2	CASSLTGGSVTGELFF
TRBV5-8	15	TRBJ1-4	CASSYRQGINEKLFF
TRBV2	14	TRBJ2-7	CASNGRVPLYEQYF
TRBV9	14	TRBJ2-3	CASSVDRVIDTQYF
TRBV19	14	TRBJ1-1	CASSPQGANTEAFF
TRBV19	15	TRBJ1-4	CASSKPRFPNEKLFF
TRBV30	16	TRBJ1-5	CAWSVGTGLGNQPQHF
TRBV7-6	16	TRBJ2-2	CASSLQGQGFTGELFF
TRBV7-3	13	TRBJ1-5	CASSFSPDQPQHF
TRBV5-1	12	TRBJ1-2	CASSLDRNGYTF